This T cell receptor beta chain was recovered during a study of blood T cell repertoires in COVID-19. About the research overall: PBMCs, B-cell-depleted T cells, or T cells were the source of the cDNA or gDNA that made up the material.

The table came from immunoSEQ multiplex PCR; TCRdb's copy has only in-frame clones and leaves some out. The repertoire consists of tens of thousands of clones, with 87% occurring once and the leading ten covering around 1.8%. CDR3 length: 19 residues. Trimming took 2 bases from V and 1 from J, leaving 18 bases between them. Germline CDR1 is KGHSH and CDR2 is LQKENI. The receptor was derived from a man aged 50-60 years with active or convalescent COVID-19. V is TRBV18 and J is TRBJ2-6; tentatively, D is TRBD1 (5 bases). Input material: peripheral blood. DNA for the CDR3: TGTGCCAGCTCACCAAGACAGAACGCTCGGCTTTCTGGGGCCAACGTCCTGACTTTC. Translating gives CASSPRQNARLSGANVLTF.